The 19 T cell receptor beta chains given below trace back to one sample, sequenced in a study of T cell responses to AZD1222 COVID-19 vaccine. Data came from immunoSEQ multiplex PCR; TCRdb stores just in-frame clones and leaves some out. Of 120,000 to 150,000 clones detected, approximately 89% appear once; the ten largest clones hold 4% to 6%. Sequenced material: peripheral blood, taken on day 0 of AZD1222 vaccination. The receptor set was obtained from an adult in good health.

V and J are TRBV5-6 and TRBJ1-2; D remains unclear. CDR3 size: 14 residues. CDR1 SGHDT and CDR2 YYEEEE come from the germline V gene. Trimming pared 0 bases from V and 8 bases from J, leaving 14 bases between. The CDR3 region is CASSLGREGPGYTF. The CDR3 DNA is TGTGCCAGCAGCTTGGGTAGGGAAGGGCCCGGCTACACCTTC.

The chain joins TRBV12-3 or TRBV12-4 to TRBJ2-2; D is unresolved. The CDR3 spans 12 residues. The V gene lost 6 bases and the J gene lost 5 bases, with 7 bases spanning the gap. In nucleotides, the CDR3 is TGTGCCAGCAGGCTAGAGACCGGGGAGCTGTTTTTT. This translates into CASRLETGELFF.

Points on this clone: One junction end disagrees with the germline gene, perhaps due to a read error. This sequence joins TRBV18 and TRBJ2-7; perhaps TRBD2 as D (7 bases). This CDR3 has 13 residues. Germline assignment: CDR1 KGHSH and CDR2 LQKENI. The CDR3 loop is CAGSTGGHLEQYF. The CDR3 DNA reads TGTGCCGGCTCGACGGGGGGACACCTCGAGCAGTACTTC.

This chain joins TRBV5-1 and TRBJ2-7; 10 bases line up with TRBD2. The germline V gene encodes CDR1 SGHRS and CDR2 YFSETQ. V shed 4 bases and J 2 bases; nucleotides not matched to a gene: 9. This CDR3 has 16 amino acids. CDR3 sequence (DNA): TGCGCCAGCAGCCTGTCTCTAGCGGGAGAAGCCTACGAGCAGTACTTC. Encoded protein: CASSLSLAGEAYEQYF.

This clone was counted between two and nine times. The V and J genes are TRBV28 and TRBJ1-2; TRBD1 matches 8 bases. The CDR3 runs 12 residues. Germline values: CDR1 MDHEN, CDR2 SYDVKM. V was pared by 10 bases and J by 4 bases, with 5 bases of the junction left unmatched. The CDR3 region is CATGDRGYGYTF. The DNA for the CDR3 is TGTGCCACCGGAGACAGGGGCTATGGCTACACCTTC.

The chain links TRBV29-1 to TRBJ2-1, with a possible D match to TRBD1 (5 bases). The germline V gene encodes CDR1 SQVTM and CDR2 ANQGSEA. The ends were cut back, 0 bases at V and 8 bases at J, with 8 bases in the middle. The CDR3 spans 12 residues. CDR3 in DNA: TGCAGCGTTGAAGATCAGGGCTATGAGCAGTTCTTC. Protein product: CSVEDQGYEQFF.

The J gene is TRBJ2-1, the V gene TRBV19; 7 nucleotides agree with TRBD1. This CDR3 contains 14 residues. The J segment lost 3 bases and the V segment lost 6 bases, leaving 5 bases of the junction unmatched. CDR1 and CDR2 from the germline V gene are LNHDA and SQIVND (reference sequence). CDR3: CASRRAGGYNEQFF. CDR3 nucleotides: TGTGCCAGTAGACGGGCAGGGGGCTACAATGAGCAGTTCTTC.

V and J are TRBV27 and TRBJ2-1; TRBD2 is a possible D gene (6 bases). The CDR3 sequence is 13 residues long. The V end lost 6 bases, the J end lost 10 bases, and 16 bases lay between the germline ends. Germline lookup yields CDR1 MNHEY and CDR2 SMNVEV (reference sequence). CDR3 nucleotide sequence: TGTGCCAGCAGATCTACCGGGGGTAAGGAGCAGTTCTTC. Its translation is CASRSTGGKEQFF.

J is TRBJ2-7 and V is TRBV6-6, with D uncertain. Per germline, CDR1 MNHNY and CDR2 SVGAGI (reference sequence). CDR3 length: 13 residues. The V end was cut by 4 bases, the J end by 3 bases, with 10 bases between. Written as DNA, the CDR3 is TGTGCCAGCAGTTTGTATAGGGTCTACGAGCAGTACTTC. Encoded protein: CASSLYRVYEQYF.

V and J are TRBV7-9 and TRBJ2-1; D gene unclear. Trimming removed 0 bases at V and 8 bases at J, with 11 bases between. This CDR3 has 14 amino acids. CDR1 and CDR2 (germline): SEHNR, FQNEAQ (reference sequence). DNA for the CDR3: TGTGCCAGCAGCTTAGCTGTCTTTTGGGATGAGCAGTTCTTC. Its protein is CASSLAVFWDEQFF. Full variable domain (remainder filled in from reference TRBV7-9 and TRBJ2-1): DTGVSQNPRHKITKRGQNVTFRCDPISEHNRLYWYRQTLGQGPEFLTYFQNEAQLEKSRLLSDRFSAERPKGSFSTLEIQRTEQGDSAMYLCASSLAVFWDEQFFGPGTRLTVL.

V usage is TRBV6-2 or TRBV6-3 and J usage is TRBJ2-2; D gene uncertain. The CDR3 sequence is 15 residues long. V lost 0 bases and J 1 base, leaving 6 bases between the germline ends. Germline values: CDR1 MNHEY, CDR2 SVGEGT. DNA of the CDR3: TGTGCCAGCAGTTACTCGTCGGAGAACACCGGGGAGCTGTTTTTT. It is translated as CASSYSSENTGELFF.

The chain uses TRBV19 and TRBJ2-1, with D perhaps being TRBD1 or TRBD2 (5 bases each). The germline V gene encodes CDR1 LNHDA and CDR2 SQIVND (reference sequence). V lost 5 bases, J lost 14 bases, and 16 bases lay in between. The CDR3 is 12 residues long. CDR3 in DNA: TGTGCCAGTAGTTACCGGGACGCGAATAAGTTCTTC. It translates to CASSYRDANKFF.

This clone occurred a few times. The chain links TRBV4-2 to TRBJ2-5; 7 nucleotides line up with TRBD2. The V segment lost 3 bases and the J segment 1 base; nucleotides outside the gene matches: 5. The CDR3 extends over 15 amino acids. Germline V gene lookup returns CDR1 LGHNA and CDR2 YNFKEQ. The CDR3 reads CASSQDPGGQETQYF. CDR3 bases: TGTGCCAGCAGCCAGGACCCGGGGGGCCAAGAGACCCAGTACTTC.

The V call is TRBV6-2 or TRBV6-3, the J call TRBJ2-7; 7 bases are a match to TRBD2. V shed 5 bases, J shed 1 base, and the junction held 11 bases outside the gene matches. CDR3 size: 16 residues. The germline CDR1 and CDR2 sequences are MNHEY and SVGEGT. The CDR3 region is CASSPLAGPSSYEQYF. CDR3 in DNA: TGTGCCAGCAGTCCATTAGCGGGCCCTAGTTCCTACGAGCAGTACTTC.

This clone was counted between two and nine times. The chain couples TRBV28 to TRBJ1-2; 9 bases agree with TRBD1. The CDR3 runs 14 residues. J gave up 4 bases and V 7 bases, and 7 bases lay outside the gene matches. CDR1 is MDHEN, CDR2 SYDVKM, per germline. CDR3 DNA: TGTGCCAGCATTCCGGGACAGGGTTTCTATGGCTACACCTTC. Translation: CASIPGQGFYGYTF.

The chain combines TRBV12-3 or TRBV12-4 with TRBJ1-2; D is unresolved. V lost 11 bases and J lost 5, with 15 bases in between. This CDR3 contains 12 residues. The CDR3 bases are TGTGCCGACGGCCGGGAGAGGTATGGCTACACCTTC. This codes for CADGRERYGYTF.

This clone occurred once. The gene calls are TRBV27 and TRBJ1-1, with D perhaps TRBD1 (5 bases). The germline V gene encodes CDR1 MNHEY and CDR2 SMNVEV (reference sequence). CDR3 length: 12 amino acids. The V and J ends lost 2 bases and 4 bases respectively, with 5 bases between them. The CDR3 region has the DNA TGTGCCAGCAGTTTAAGGGGCACTGAAGCTTTCTTT. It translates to CASSLRGTEAFF.

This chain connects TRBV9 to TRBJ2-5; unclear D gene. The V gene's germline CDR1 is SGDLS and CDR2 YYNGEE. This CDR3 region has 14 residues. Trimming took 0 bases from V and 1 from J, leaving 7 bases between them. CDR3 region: CASSVGQIQETQYF. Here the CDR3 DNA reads TGTGCCAGCAGCGTAGGTCAGATCCAAGAGACCCAGTACTTC.

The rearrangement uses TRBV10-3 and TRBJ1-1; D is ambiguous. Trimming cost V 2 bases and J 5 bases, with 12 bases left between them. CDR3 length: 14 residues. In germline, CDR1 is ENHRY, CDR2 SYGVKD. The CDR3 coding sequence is TGTGCCATCAGTGAGGCAAGCGGTTGGACTGAAGCTTTCTTT. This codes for CAISEASGWTEAFF.